The clone carrying this TCR beta chain came up once. The protocol was immunoSEQ multiplex PCR, while the TCRdb copy is restricted to in-frame clones and leaves out a portion. The repertoire consists of under 550,000 clones, with about 96% occurring once and the leading ten covering roughly 0.06%. The data were taken from a study of shared clonotypes between healthy human individuals. The CDR3 totals 15 residues. CDR1 and CDR2 from the germline V gene are SGHNT and YYREEE (reference sequence). Trimming shortened V by 4 bases and J by 2 bases, and 14 bases separated the two germline ends. Among the donors, all were Caucasian adults who lived in Nashville, Tennessee.

The rearrangement links TRBV5-4 to TRBJ2-3; D tentatively reads TRBD1 or TRBD2 (6 bases each). The sequenced material came from naive CD4+ T cells sorted from blood. Subset meaning: CD45RA+ positively selected. The source of this sequence is a woman aged 25 to 45 in good health. Written as DNA, the CDR3 is TGTGCCAGCAGCGTGGGGGGCGGCAACACAGATACGCAGTATTTT. Its protein is CASSVGGGNTDTQYF.